The rows below give T cell receptor beta chains drawn from one sample of a study of T cell responses to AZD1222 COVID-19 vaccine. TCRdb keeps only in-frame clones here, not all; method: immunoSEQ multiplex PCR. Of around 62,000 clones listed, approximately 90% were seen once; the top ten hold just under 5%. Specimen: peripheral blood, collected on day 0 of AZD1222 vaccination. These receptors were taken from an adult in good health. Both conserved end residues are part of each CDR3. A D gene is named only where the DNA matches it firmly. Clone size is not always given. Where it is, it says once, few, many or a class for expanded clones.

clone size	D gene	V gene	J gene	CDR3 DNA	CDR3 protein
NA	TRBD1	TRBV5-8	TRBJ1-5	TGTGCCAGCGTACAGGGGGACTATAGCAATCAGCCCCAGCATTTT	CASVQGDYSNQPQHF
NA	NA	TRBV25-1	TRBJ1-4	TGTGCCAGCAGTGACGACATTGGTACAACTAATGAAAAACTGTTTTTT	CASSDDIGTTNEKLFF
NA	NA	TRBV9	TRBJ1-2	TGTGCCAGCAGCGTAGGTGTGGCAGGGGCAGGGTATGGCTACACCTTC	CASSVGVAGAGYGYTF
few	NA	TRBV6-6	TRBJ2-7	TGTGCCAGCAGTTACTCCCGCTCCGACTCCTACGAGCAGTACTTC	CASSYSRSDSYEQYF
NA	NA	TRBV23-1	TRBJ2-5	TGCGCCAGCAGTCAATTGGAAAGCTCTACCACCCAAGAGACCCAGTACTTC	CASSQLESSTTQETQYF
NA	NA	TRBV25-1	TRBJ2-1	TGTGCCAGCAGTGAATCTAATGAGCAGTTCTTC	CASSESNEQFF
NA	TRBD1	TRBV5-8	TRBJ1-1	TGTGCCAGCAGCTTTTTTTCAGGACAGGGTTACCCTGAAGCTTTCTTT	CASSFFSGQGYPEAFF
NA	TRBD1	TRBV18	TRBJ1-5	TGTGCCAGCTCATCGGCGACAGGGGCCAATCAGCCCCAGCATTTT	CASSSATGANQPQHF
NA	NA	TRBV6-6	TRBJ2-5	TGTGCCAGCAGCCTCCTCCGGGCCCTCCAAGAGACCCAGTACTTC	CASSLLRALQETQYF
NA	TRBD1	TRBV10-3	TRBJ1-5	TGTGCCATCGGGACAGGGGATGAGCAGCCCCAGCATTTT	CAIGTGDEQPQHF
NA	NA	TRBV6-5	TRBJ1-1	TGTGCCACTAAATTCCAGGGGAAAACTGAAGCTTTCTTT	CATKFQGKTEAFF
once	TRBD1	TRBV7-8	TRBJ1-6	TGTGCCAGCAGCTTAGTGGGAGGACAGGGTGGTTCACCCCTCCACTTT	CASSLVGGQGGSPLHF
NA	NA	TRBV3-1/TRBV3-2	TRBJ2-1	TGTGCCAGCAGCCTCACCTGGGACTTCTACAATGAGCAGTTCTTC	CASSLTWDFYNEQFF
once	TRBD2	TRBV5-1	TRBJ2-3	TGCGCCAGCAGCTCCCGCGGTAGCGGGGGCGCGACAGATACGCAGTATTTT	CASSSRGSGGATDTQYF
once	TRBD1	TRBV7-2	TRBJ2-7	TGTGCCAGTCGGGGACAGTCCCCTACCGCCGAGCAGTACTTC	CASRGQSPTAEQYF
NA	TRBD2	TRBV18	TRBJ2-5	TGTGCCAGCTCATCTCCGGGACTAGCTACGGAGACCCAGTACTTC	CASSSPGLATETQYF
NA	NA	TRBV19	TRBJ1-1	TGTGCCAGTAGTCCCAACCACCGGGTGAGGATGAACACTGAAGCTTTCTTT	CASSPNHRVRMNTEAFF
NA	NA	TRBV6-2/TRBV6-3	TRBJ2-7	TGTGCCAGCAGTTATATGCCGGGGCCCCAAGAGCAGTACTTC	CASSYMPGPQEQYF
NA	NA	TRBV11-3	TRBJ1-1	TGTGCCAGCAGCTTAGCCAGTAACACTGAAGCTTTCTTT	CASSLASNTEAFF
NA	NA	TRBV6-5	TRBJ1-2	TGTGCCAGCAGAACGGACAGTTTTAACTATGGCTACACCTTC	CASRTDSFNYGYTF
NA	TRBD1	TRBV5-6	TRBJ2-7	TGTGCCAGCAGCTTGGCCCCGGGACAGGGGGCCGGGCAGTACTTC	CASSLAPGQGAGQYF
once	NA	TRBV27	TRBJ1-5	TGTGCCAGCAAAAGACTTCAGGGTTACAATCAGCCCCAGCATTTT	CASKRLQGYNQPQHF
NA	TRBD1	TRBV5-6	TRBJ1-5	TGTGCCAGCAGCTTCGGGACAGGGAAATTAAATCAGCCCCAGCATTTT	CASSFGTGKLNQPQHF
NA	NA	TRBV4-1	TRBJ1-2	TGCGCCAGCAGCCAATCCGCAGGGAGTACAGGCTACACCTTC	CASSQSAGSTGYTF
NA	NA	TRBV19	TRBJ2-7	TGTGCCACGAGGCGGGGGACAGCGCAGGACGAGCAGTACTTC	CATRRGTAQDEQYF
NA	TRBD2	TRBV5-1	TRBJ2-1	TGCGCCAGCAGCCAGAAAACCGGGACTAGGGCCTACAATGAGCAGTTCTTC	CASSQKTGTRAYNEQFF
NA	NA	TRBV30	TRBJ2-2	TGTGCCTGGAAGCAGGGACTTAACACCGGGGAGCTGTTTTTT	CAWKQGLNTGELFF
NA	NA	TRBV25-1	TRBJ1-3	TGTGCCAGCACCCCTCCCGGGGCCACGGGAAACACCATATATTTT	CASTPPGATGNTIYF
NA	NA	TRBV5-4	TRBJ2-1	TGTGCCAGCAGCTTGGGAAGGAATGAGCAGTTCTTC	CASSLGRNEQFF
few	TRBD1	TRBV7-9	TRBJ1-4	TGTGCCAGCAGCTTGGGACAGGGGAAGGAAAAACTGTTTTTT	CASSLGQGKEKLFF
NA	TRBD1	TRBV18	TRBJ2-7	TGTGCCAGCTCACCACCGGGACAGACCCTTCTGAGGTACTTC	CASSPPGQTLLRYF
NA	NA	TRBV5-4	TRBJ1-2	TGTGCCAGCAGTTCTTGGACAGCCCAAAACTATGGCTACACCTTC	CASSSWTAQNYGYTF
NA	NA	TRBV30	TRBJ1-4	TGTGCCTGGAGTGGTGAAAAACTGTTTTTT	CAWSGEKLFF
NA	TRBD1	TRBV5-1	TRBJ1-1	TGCGCCAGCAGCTTGGCACAGGGGAGCGCTGAAGCTTTCTTT	CASSLAQGSAEAFF
NA	TRBD1	TRBV3-1/TRBV3-2	TRBJ1-2	TGTGCCAGCAGCCAAGGACAGGGACCCTATGGCTACACCTTC	CASSQGQGPYGYTF